This TCR beta chain appears in the sequencing data of a study of T cell changes during pregnancy in multiple sclerosis. The V gene's germline CDR1 is SGHTA and CDR2 FQGNSA. The CDR3 extends over 14 amino acids. V lost 5 bases and J 0 bases, leaving 9 bases between the germline ends. Profiled with immunoSEQ multiplex PCR; TCRdb holds only in-frame clones, not every one. This table has 60,000 or so clones, 91% appearing once. This clone came up once. This sample includes further DNA sequences coding for the same CDR3. J is TRBJ2-3 and V is TRBV7-2, with D tentatively TRBD1 (6 bases). The sequencing here drew on CD4+ T cells from peripheral blood mononuclear cells, taken after pregnancy. The receptor was isolated from a female donor in good health, enrolled as a control in a pregnancy study. The chain's CDR3 is CASSLGHSTDTQYF. In DNA form, the CDR3 reads TGTGCCAGCAGCCTGGGACATAGCACAGATACGCAGTATTTT.